These 18 T cell receptor beta chains were sequenced from one sample in a study of shared clonotypes between healthy human individuals. The assay was immunoSEQ multiplex PCR, and TCRdb's table has in-frame clones only and misses some. The sample consists of 450,000 to 500,000 clones, 76% of them appearing once. The sequencing input was PBMCs. The origin of the receptors is a woman between 40 and 50 years old in good health. Some clones in this sample may be carry-over from other donors' samples.

The chain has TRBV5-1 and TRBJ2-1; D perhaps matches TRBD1 (6 bases). Germline CDR1 is SGHRS and CDR2 is YFSETQ. CDR3 size: 14 residues. Trimming cost V 3 bases and J 5 bases, with 12 bases left between them. CDR3 residues: CASSSLGTNNEQFF. The CDR3 nucleotides are TGCGCCAGCAGCTCCCTAGGGACAAACAATGAGCAGTTCTTC.

The V and J genes are TRBV7-8 and TRBJ2-1; TRBD1 matches 7 bases. V gave up 4 bases and J gave up 6 bases; unmatched junction bases: 3. CDR1 SGHVS and CDR2 FQNEAQ come from the germline V gene. The CDR3 extends over 13 amino acids. The CDR3 here is CASSWGQPNEQFF. CDR3 sequence (DNA): TGTGCCAGCAGCTGGGGACAGCCCAATGAGCAGTTCTTC.

The CDR3 here is CASPGAGGRAEAFF. DNA for the CDR3: TGTGCCAGCCCTGGGGCAGGGGGTAGGGCTGAAGCTTTCTTT. The chain has TRBV28 and TRBJ1-1, with 7 nucleotides matching TRBD1. After removal of 8 bases from V and 6 bases from J, the junction contained 12 bases not matched to a gene. Germline assignment: CDR1 MDHEN and CDR2 SYDVKM. This CDR3 is 14 amino acids long. Drawing the rest from reference TRBV28 and TRBJ1-1, the complete variable domain is DVKVTQSSRYLVKRTGEKVFLECVQDMDHENMFWYRQDPGLGLRLIYFSYDVKMKEKGDIPEGYSVSREKKERFSLILESASTNQTSMYLCASPGAGGRAEAFFGQGTRLTVV.

This chain links TRBV7-2 with TRBJ2-3; 9 nucleotides agree with TRBD2. The CDR3 contains 15 residues. Unmatched junction bases numbered 7, after V lost 5 bases and J lost 4 bases. Germline V gene sequence: CDR1 SGHTA, CDR2 FQGNSA. The CDR3 coding sequence is TGTGCCAGCAGCCCCCAAGCGGGAGGTCCAGATACGCAGTATTTT. Translating it yields CASSPQAGGPDTQYF.

This clone was counted once. A far larger clone lies a single base away; this is likely a read error. The rearrangement links TRBV28 to TRBJ1-1; 7 nucleotides agree with TRBD1. The CDR3 extends over 13 amino acids. In germline, CDR1 is MDHEN, CDR2 SYDVKM. The CDR3 region has the DNA TGTGCCAGCAGTTTATCCGGGACAGTTGAAGCTTCCTTT. This encodes CASSLSGTVEASF.

This chain uses TRBV13 with TRBJ2-3; weak D call: TRBD2 (6 bases). Germline-derived CDR1 and CDR2 are PRHDT and FYEKMQ (reference sequence). The CDR3 has 15 amino acids. The V end lost 4 bases, the J end lost 0 bases, and 11 bases lay between the germline ends. CDR3 protein: CASSSLLASTDTQYF. The CDR3 region has the DNA TGTGCCAGCAGCTCCCTACTAGCTAGCACAGATACGCAGTATTTT.

The chain links TRBV27 to TRBJ1-2; possible D gene TRBD1, 5 bases. With 4 bases removed from V and 4 bases from J, the gap between germline ends came to 16 bases. The CDR3 has 15 amino acids. Germline V gene lookup returns CDR1 MNHEY and CDR2 SMNVEV (reference sequence). The CDR3 DNA reads as TGTGCCAGCAGTTACCTTGACAGCTCGTCCTATGGCTACACCTTC. Encoded protein: CASSYLDSSSYGYTF.

The gene calls are TRBV5-1 and TRBJ1-1; D call uncertain. The V end lost 5 bases, the J end lost 0 bases, and 11 bases lay between the germline ends. Germline CDR1 and CDR2: SGHRS and YFSETQ. The CDR3 has 14 amino acids. Here the CDR3 DNA reads TGCGCCAGCAGTGACATGACAATGAACACTGAAGCTTTCTTT. This codes for CASSDMTMNTEAFF.

A remark on this clone: This may be a read error, as it is one base from a much larger clone. V and J are TRBV7-2 and TRBJ2-7, with D tentatively TRBD2 (6 bases). Trimming stripped 7 bases from V and 2 bases from J, with 18 bases between. The CDR3 loop spans 15 amino acids. Germline V gene lookup returns CDR1 SGHTA and CDR2 FQGNSA. The CDR3: CASNSEGLGAYEQYF. CDR3 coding DNA: TGTGCCAGCAACTCAGAGGGACTCGGAGCCTACGAGCAGTACTTC.

The V call is TRBV6-6, the J call TRBJ1-5; TRBD1 matches at 10 bases. V lost 5 bases to trimming and J lost 5 bases; unmatched junction nucleotides: 9. The CDR3 contains 16 residues. The germline V gene has CDR1 MNHNY and CDR2 SVGAGI (reference sequence). CDR3 nucleotides: TGTGCCAGCAGTACAAGAATGACAGGGGGCGATCAGCCCCAGCATTTT. The encoded protein is CASSTRMTGGDQPQHF.

The V call is TRBV7-9, the J call TRBJ1-2; TRBD1 might be the D (5 bases). CDR3 length equals 14 residues. Trimming pared 1 base from V and 8 bases from J, leaving 14 bases between. Germline CDR1 and CDR2: SEHNR and FQNEAQ (reference sequence). This CDR3 reads CASSLEWAGQGYTF. CDR3 DNA: TGTGCCAGCAGCTTAGAGTGGGCAGGGCAAGGCTACACCTTC.

The rearrangement links TRBV9 to TRBJ2-3; D possibly uses TRBD1 or TRBD2 (7 bases each). Germline loops: CDR1 SGDLS, CDR2 YYNGEE. The V end was cut by 4 bases, the J end by 8 bases, with 14 bases between. The CDR3 is 13 residues long. CDR3 DNA sequence: TGTGCCAGCAGCCCAGGGGGGGTGGCTACGCAGTATTTT. Translation gives CASSPGGVATQYF.

The chain joins TRBV19 to TRBJ2-7, with 9 bases identical to TRBD2. The J segment lost 4 bases and the V segment lost 5 bases, leaving 9 bases of the junction unmatched. CDR3 length: 15 residues. Germline CDR1 and CDR2: LNHDA and SQIVND (reference sequence). CDR3 protein: CASSGGVAGVYEQYF. The CDR3 DNA follows: TGTGCCAGTAGTGGGGGTGTAGCGGGAGTTTACGAGCAGTACTTC.

The chain couples TRBV7-3 to TRBJ2-1, with 12 bases fitting TRBD2. V lost 5 bases to trimming and J lost 7 bases; unmatched junction nucleotides: 6. CDR3 length: 15 residues. Germline V gives CDR1 SGHTA, CDR2 FQGTGA. CDR3 amino acids: CASSLRTSGTNEQFF. The CDR3 DNA follows: TGTGCCAGCAGCCTCCGGACTAGCGGGACGAATGAGCAGTTCTTC.

This chain uses TRBV2 with TRBJ2-5, with D tentatively TRBD1 (6 bases). Trimming left V 11 bases short and J 0 bases short, with 10 bases between. This CDR3 is 12 amino acids long. Germline values: CDR1 SNHLY, CDR2 FYNNEI. CDR3 DNA: TGTGCCGCTCGGACAGACCAAGAGACCCAGTACTTC. It codes for CAARTDQETQYF.

The chain employs TRBV30 and TRBJ2-3, with D unresolved. Looked up from germline, CDR1 is GTSNPN and CDR2 is SVGIG (reference sequence). The CDR3 runs to 16 residues. V was pared by 0 bases and J by 2 bases, with 15 bases between. The CDR3 is CAWSVLIRQNTDTQYF. CDR3 in DNA: TGTGCCTGGAGTGTACTGATTAGGCAGAACACAGATACGCAGTATTTT.

This clone showed up just a few times. CDR3 in DNA: TGTGCCAGCTCACCAAAGGGGGCTATGACTGAAGCTTTCTTT. Protein product: CASSPKGAMTEAFF. V gene TRBV18 combines with J gene TRBJ1-1; the match to TRBD1 covers 7 bases. The V segment lost 2 bases and the J segment 5 bases; nucleotides outside the gene matches: 5. The germline CDR1 and CDR2 sequences are KGHSH and LQKENI. The CDR3 length is 14 residues.

The chain uses TRBV19 and TRBJ1-5; D might be TRBD1 (5 bases). CDR1 LNHDA and CDR2 SQIVND come from the germline V gene (reference sequence). Deletions cut 7 bases from V and 3 bases from J, with 19 bases between. CDR3 length: 16 amino acids. The CDR3 here is CASTYGAARPNQPQHF. CDR3 nucleotide sequence: TGTGCCAGTACCTACGGGGCAGCTCGACCCAATCAGCCCCAGCATTTT.